Described below is a single TCR beta chain sequence and its context. Data came from immunoSEQ multiplex PCR; TCRdb stores just in-frame clones and leaves some out. The table lists fewer than 150,000 clones, around nine tenths of them singletons. Looked up from germline, CDR1 is SGHRS and CDR2 is YFSETQ. The CDR3 covers 15 residues. The V segment lost 2 bases and the J segment 8 bases; nucleotides outside the gene matches: 5. This specimen comes from a study of blood T cell repertoires in COVID-19. The source is a man aged 50 to 60 with active or convalescent COVID-19. The sequenced sample consisted of peripheral blood. The chain recombines TRBV5-1 with TRBJ2-1, with 12 bases aligning to TRBD2. CDR3 region: CASSLTSGRPHEQFF. The CDR3 region has the DNA TGCGCCAGCAGCTTAACTAGCGGGAGGCCCCATGAGCAGTTCTTC.